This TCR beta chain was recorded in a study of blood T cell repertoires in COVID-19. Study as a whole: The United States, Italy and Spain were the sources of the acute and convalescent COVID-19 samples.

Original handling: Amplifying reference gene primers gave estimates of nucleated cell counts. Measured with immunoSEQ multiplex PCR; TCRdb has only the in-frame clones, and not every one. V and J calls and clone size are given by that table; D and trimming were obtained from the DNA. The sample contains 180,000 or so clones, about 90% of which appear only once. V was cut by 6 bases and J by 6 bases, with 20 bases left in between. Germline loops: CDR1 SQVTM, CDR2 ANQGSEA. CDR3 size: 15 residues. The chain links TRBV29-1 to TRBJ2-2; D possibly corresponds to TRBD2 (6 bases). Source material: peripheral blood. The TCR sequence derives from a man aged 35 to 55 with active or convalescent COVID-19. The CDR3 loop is CSVRDGGVLAGELFF. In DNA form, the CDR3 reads TGCAGCGTACGCGACGGGGGTGTTTTGGCCGGGGAGCTGTTTTTT.